What follows are 23 T cell receptor beta chains derived from one specimen sequenced in a study of tumor-infiltrating lymphocytes in primary liver carcinoma. A primer in the constant region served to generate TCR beta cDNA from approximately 460 ng of total RNA. Three nested multiplex PCR rounds, a slightly modified ARM-PCR method, built the TCR beta libraries. For roughly 10 cycles apiece, the opening two PCR rounds ran with TRBV1-TRBV30 forward primers and a C-beta reverse primer. TCRdb fed the multiplex PCR reads into MiXCR, producing one record per CDR3 protein. Of 330,000 or so distinct CDR3 sequences listed, almost 65% were seen once; the top ten hold about 6.5%. The blood RNA (from unsorted whole blood) was obtained, and germline DNA was also extracted. Sequencing was carried out using peripheral blood. These receptors originate from a man aged 35 to 55 with primary liver carcinoma and hepatitis B virus infection.

This rearrangement joins TRBV11-3 to TRBJ2-5; 8 bases match TRBD1. The CDR3 sequence is 13 residues long. The germline V gene has CDR1 SGHNT and CDR2 YENEEA. CDR3 amino acids: CTNSTTGGETQYF. CDR3 coding DNA: TGTACCAACAGCACTACAGGGGGAGAGACCCAGTACTTC.

Comments on this clonotype: A read error may explain this, as a much larger clone is one base away. V usage is TRBV4-2 and J usage is TRBJ2-1; D might be TRBD1 (5 bases). CDR3 size: 16 residues. CDR1 and CDR2 (germline): LGHNA, YNFKEQ. CDR3 residues: CASSQDGASSYNDQFF. The CDR3 region has the DNA TGTGCCAGCAGCCAAGATGGGGCCTCCTCCTACAATGATCAGTTCTTC.

In nucleotides, the CDR3 is TGTGCCAGCAGCTTATGGGGATACCTACAAGAGACCCAGTACTTC. Its translation is CASSLWGYLQETQYF. This rearrangement joins TRBV11-2 to TRBJ2-5, with D unresolved. V was shortened by 2 bases and J by 2 bases, with 12 bases between the two germline ends. Germline-derived CDR1 and CDR2 are SGHAT and FQNNGV. The CDR3 extends over 15 amino acids.

For this clonotype: The CDR3 does not end in the conserved phenylalanine or tryptophan, so this is likely a read error. The J gene is TRBJ1-6, the V gene TRBV11-1; D is ambiguous. Trimming took 3 bases from V and 14 from J, leaving 14 bases between them. Germline V gene data show CDR1 as SGHAT and CDR2 as FQDESV (reference sequence). The CDR3 contains 13 residues. The CDR3 DNA reads TGTGCCAGCAGCTTTATCCGAGACGAGGCCCTCCACTCT. Its translation: CASSFIRDEALHS.

To note about this clonotype: Possible read error: a much larger clone is one base away. The chain is built from TRBV4-1 and TRBJ2-5, with D tentatively TRBD2 (5 bases). The CDR3 length is 16 residues. Germline values: CDR1 MGHRA, CDR2 YSYEKL. V was trimmed by 0 bases and J by 1 base, leaving 12 bases between them. The CDR3 here is CASSQDSSRTQETQYF. As DNA, the CDR3 is TGCGCCAGCAGCCAAGATTCTAGCAGGACCCAAGAGACCCAGTACTTC.

The chain employs TRBV11-2 and TRBJ2-7, with D perhaps TRBD2 (5 bases). V dropped 2 bases and J dropped 5 bases, with 13 bases sitting between them. Germline CDR1 is SGHAT and CDR2 is FQNNGV. The CDR3 sequence is 14 residues long. CDR3 in amino acids: CASSLLSGLHEQYF. In nucleotides, the CDR3 is TGTGCCAGCAGCTTATTGAGTGGACTGCACGAGCAGTACTTC. Based on the CDR3 plus reference TRBV11-2 and TRBJ2-7, the full variable domain is EAGVAQSPRYKIIEKRQSVAFWCNPISGHATLYWYQQILGQGPKLLIQFQNNGVVDDSQLPKDRFSAERLKGVDSTLKIQPAKLEDSAVYLCASSLLSGLHEQYFGPGTRLTVT.

This clonotype was counted between two and nine times. Given a much more abundant clone one base away, this may be a read error. The gene calls are TRBV29-1 and TRBJ2-1; the D is unclear. This CDR3 comprises 12 residues. Germline V gene sequence: CDR1 SQVTM, CDR2 ANQGSEA. Deletions cut 3 bases from V and 7 bases from J, with 10 bases between. The CDR3 protein is CSVERPVNEQFF. CDR3 nucleotides: TGCAGCGTTGAGAGGCCAGTGAATGAGCAGTTCTTC.

For this clonotype: It may be a read error: a sequence one base away is much more abundant. The rearrangement links TRBV6-6 to TRBJ2-3; TRBD2 agrees at 11 bases. Germline CDR1 and CDR2: MNHNY and SVGAGI (reference sequence). The CDR3 is made up of 19 amino acids. V lost 10 bases, J lost 3 bases, and 21 bases stayed unmatched. The CDR3 sequence: CANSLLGLAGGGRTDTQYF. DNA of the CDR3: TGTGCCAACAGCCTCCTCGGGCTAGCGGGGGGCGGCAGGACAGATACGCAGTATTTT.

In the case of this clonotype: Germline is not matched at one junction end, which may reflect a read error. The chain uses TRBV7-9 and TRBJ2-1; D is unclear. Per germline, CDR1 SEHNR and CDR2 FQNEAQ (reference sequence). This CDR3 contains 17 residues. The CDR3 reads CASSPDVVGRELNEQFF. For the CDR3, the DNA is TGTGCCAGCAGCCCGGACGTCGTGGGTCGTGAGCTTAATGAACAGTTCTTC.

Concerning this clonotype itself: This may come from a read error, since a much larger clone is one base off. V and J are TRBV7-9 and TRBJ1-1, with unresolved D. CDR3 size: 13 residues. Germline assignment: CDR1 SEHNR and CDR2 FQNEAQ (reference sequence). CDR3 residues: CANSLATNTEAFF. The CDR3 DNA follows: TGTGCCAACAGCTTAGCGACGAACACTGAAGCTTTCTTT.

The chain carries TRBV5-5 and TRBJ2-5; 12 bases are shared with TRBD1. CDR3 length: 16 amino acids. The V segment lost 2 bases and the J segment 5 bases; nucleotides outside the gene matches: 7. Germline V gene sequence: CDR1 SGHKS, CDR2 YYEKEE (reference sequence). The CDR3 DNA reads TGTGCCAGCAGCTTTGAGGGACAGGGGGCTTTTGAGACCCAGTACTTC. This sequence encodes CASSFEGQGAFETQYF.

This clonotype was observed a few times. The gene calls are TRBV30 and TRBJ2-7; TRBD2 agrees at 11 bases. The junction had 8 bases not matched to a gene; V was cut back by 3 bases and J by 4 bases. The CDR3 contains 15 residues. Per the germline V gene, CDR1 is GTSNPN and CDR2 is SVGIG (reference sequence). CDR3 sequence reads: CAWSPLAGAHYEQYF. The DNA for the CDR3 is TGTGCCTGGAGCCCACTAGCGGGAGCCCATTACGAGCAGTACTTC.

With regard to this clonotype: Since a much larger clone is just one base distant, this may be a read error. V usage is TRBV10-3 and J usage is TRBJ2-3; 11 positions agree with TRBD2. The germline gives CDR1 ENHRY, CDR2 SYGVKD. This CDR3 has 13 amino acids. Germline trimming cut 7 bases from V and 8 bases from J; bases unmatched to any gene: 5. CDR3 amino acids: CAITTSGMCTQYF. The CDR3 coding sequence is TGTGCCATCACGACTAGCGGGATGTGTACGCAGTATTTT.

The gene calls are TRBV28 and TRBJ2-5; no firm D call. V dropped 5 bases and J dropped 5 bases, with 15 bases sitting between them. Germline-derived CDR1 and CDR2 are MDHEN and SYDVKM. This CDR3 contains 14 residues. CDR3 DNA sequence: TGTGCCAGCAGTCAAACAAGAGTGGGGGAGACCCAGTACTTC. Translating it yields CASSQTRVGETQYF.

The rearrangement joins TRBV5-4 to TRBJ2-2; no clear D. Germline CDR1 is SGHNT and CDR2 is YYREEE (reference sequence). The CDR3 sequence is 14 residues long. V was trimmed by 4 bases and J by 1 base, leaving 8 bases between them. The CDR3 sequence is CASSTDWNTGELFF. The DNA for the CDR3 is TGTGCCAGCAGCACCGACTGGAACACCGGGGAGCTGTTTTTT.

Comments on this clonotype: This clone may be a read error of a much larger clone one base away. The gene calls are TRBV6-2 or TRBV6-3 and TRBJ2-7; D call uncertain. This CDR3 has 11 amino acids. The V end lost 5 bases, the J end lost 7 bases, and 9 bases lay between the germline ends. Per germline, CDR1 MNHEY and CDR2 SVGEGT. CDR3 protein: CASSATREQYF. In DNA, the CDR3 is TGTGCCAGCAGTGCTACCCGTGAGCAGTACTTC.

Concerning this clonotype: A much bigger clone sits one base away, suggesting this may be a read error. V gene TRBV4-1 combines with J gene TRBJ2-7; TRBD1 matches 9 bases. CDR3 length: 16 amino acids. CDR1 and CDR2 (germline): MGHRA, YSYEKL. The CDR3 DNA reads TGCGCCAGCGGCCAACAGGGGACAGGGAGGTTGAACGAGCAGTACTTC. Translated, it gives CASGQQGTGRLNEQYF.

This clonotype is a singleton in its sample. The chain carries TRBV10-3 and TRBJ2-7, with 8 bases aligning to TRBD1. The CDR3 runs 13 residues. Per the germline V gene, CDR1 is ENHRY and CDR2 is SYGVKD. CDR3 DNA sequence: TGTGTCGTAAGGGACAGGTCGACCTACGAGCAGTACTTC. Its protein is CVVRDRSTYEQYF.

The chain has TRBV6-6 and TRBJ2-7; no reliable D call. V lost 2 bases, J lost 1 base, and 6 bases lay in between. Germline CDR1 reads MNHNY; CDR2 reads SVGAGI (reference sequence). The CDR3 loop spans 13 amino acids. The CDR3 is CASSYERSYEQYF. CDR3 coding DNA: TGTGCCAGCAGTTACGAGAGGTCCTACGAGCAGTACTTC.

The chain joins TRBV4-1 to TRBJ1-4; 9 positions match TRBD1. Germline lookup yields CDR1 MGHRA and CDR2 YSYEKL. This CDR3 contains 14 residues. Trimming at V came to 8 bases and at J to 8 bases, leaving 9 bases not matched to a gene. This CDR3 is CASQGDRDEEKLFF. The CDR3 DNA sequence: TGCGCCAGCCAGGGGGACAGGGATGAGGAAAAACTGTTTTTT.

This clonotype was counted at least ten times. This chain joins TRBV6-2 or TRBV6-3 and TRBJ2-7; tentative D call: TRBD2 (5 bases). Germline V gene data show CDR1 as MNHEY and CDR2 as SVGEGT. The CDR3 consists of 17 residues. Trimming removed 0 bases from V and 1 base from J, with 16 bases in between. The CDR3 is CASSYSSRGKGSYEQYF. The CDR3, as DNA: TGTGCCAGCAGTTACTCCTCCCGAGGGAAGGGATCCTACGAGCAGTACTTC.

Note on this clonotype: This may be a read error: a much more frequent sequence differs by one nucleotide. The chain is built from TRBV6-1 and TRBJ2-1, with D uncertain. The CDR3 sequence is 13 residues long. Germline lookup yields CDR1 MNHNS and CDR2 SASEGT. Here the CDR3 DNA reads TGTACCAGCAGTGAGTCCGGTCGCAATGAGCAGTTCTTC. Translation: CTSSESGRNEQFF.

The count of this clonotype is one. This clone may be a read error of a much larger clone one base away. This rearrangement joins TRBV10-2 to TRBJ2-7; 7 bases are a match to TRBD1. The germline V gene has CDR1 WSHSY and CDR2 SAAADI. V shed 6 bases, J shed 6 bases, and the junction held 5 bases outside the gene matches. CDR3 length: 12 amino acids. The CDR3 DNA reads TGCGCCAGCAGCGGGACAGTCTGCGAGCAGTACTTC. It codes for CASSGTVCEQYF.